The 11 T cell receptor beta chains below were found in one sample sequenced in a study of cytomegalovirus exposure and HLA in healthy donors (TCRdb year 2017). Library prep was done by the immunoSEQ multiplex PCR assay. For the multiplex PCR, a mixture combining 60 forward primers for TCR Vbeta segments and 13 reverse primers for TCR Jbeta segments was used. TCRdb re-hosts the immuneACCESS table, in-frame sequences only. Its copies lack some clones; in the studies checked, an unresolved V gene accounts for under half of them, and the cause for the rest is not known. This sample gives 100,000 or so clones in total; about three quarters of them show up just once. The top ten clonotypes cover less than 6% of the sample. The sequenced sample was PBMCs. These TCRs come from a man younger than 45 in good health and CMV-seropositive.

This clone was seen a single time. J is TRBJ2-2 and V is TRBV7-9; D is uncertain. CDR3 length: 12 residues. CDR1 SEHNR and CDR2 FQNEAQ come from the germline V gene (reference sequence). Trimming shortened V by 5 bases and J by 2 bases, and 3 bases separated the two germline ends. The CDR3 here is CASSLNTGELFF. The CDR3 coding sequence is TGTGCCAGCAGCCTAAACACCGGGGAGCTGTTTTTT.

J is TRBJ1-1 and V is TRBV5-1; maybe TRBD1 (6 bases). The V end lost 1 base, the J end lost 4 bases, and 11 bases lay between the germline ends. Germline assignment: CDR1 SGHRS and CDR2 YFSETQ. The CDR3 is 14 amino acids. The CDR3 loop reads CASSLRRGATEAFF. CDR3 nucleotides: TGCGCCAGCAGCTTGCGGCGGGGGGCCACTGAAGCTTTCTTT.

The rearrangement uses TRBV15 and TRBJ1-1; maybe TRBD1 (6 bases). The CDR3 spans 15 residues. V lost 9 bases to trimming and J lost 5 bases, with 22 bases between them. Germline V gene sequence: CDR1 LNHNV, CDR2 YYDKDF (reference sequence). DNA of the CDR3: TGTGCCACTCACGTAGGGCAGGGGCACGGGACTGAAGCTTTCTTT. Its translation is CATHVGQGHGTEAFF.

The V and J genes are TRBV7-9 and TRBJ2-7; D possibly corresponds to TRBD1 (6 bases). The CDR3 extends over 13 amino acids. CDR1 and CDR2 from the germline V gene are SEHNR and FQNEAQ (reference sequence). With 2 bases removed from V and 5 bases from J, the gap between germline ends came to 10 bases. The CDR3: CASSLTGIHEQYF. The CDR3 DNA reads as TGTGCCAGCAGCTTAACAGGGATCCACGAGCAGTACTTC.

V and J are TRBV10-3 and TRBJ2-5; 9 bases are shared with TRBD1. CDR1 ENHRY and CDR2 SYGVKD come from the germline V gene. CDR3 length: 16 residues. The junction had 8 bases not matched to a gene; V was cut back by 3 bases and J by 3 bases. The CDR3 sequence: CAISDPDRGAEETQYF. As DNA, the CDR3 is TGTGCCATCAGTGACCCTGACAGGGGGGCAGAAGAGACCCAGTACTTC.

This clone was counted only a few times. The V and J genes are TRBV14 and TRBJ2-5; 10 bases align to TRBD2. Trimming removed 1 base from V and 5 bases from J; junction bases left unmatched: 10. CDR1 and CDR2 from the germline V gene are SGHDN and FVKESK. The CDR3 is 17 amino acids. In nucleotides, the CDR3 is TGTGCCAGCAGCCAAGGACGGATAGCGGGAGGCATGGAGACCCAGTACTTC. Its protein is CASSQGRIAGGMETQYF.

J is TRBJ1-5 and V is TRBV7-2, with D possibly matching TRBD1 (5 bases). Trimming pared 4 bases from V and 6 bases from J, leaving 13 bases between. The CDR3 sequence is 14 residues long. CDR1 SGHTA and CDR2 FQGNSA come from the germline V gene. CDR3 nucleotide sequence: TGTGCCAGCAGCTCCGGGGGAGGCACTCAGCCCCAGCATTTT. Translated: CASSSGGGTQPQHF.

The rearrangement links TRBV4-3 to TRBJ2-3, with D perhaps TRBD2 (6 bases). Germline assignment: CDR1 LGHNA and CDR2 YSLEER. V lost 0 bases and J 6 bases, leaving 16 bases between the germline ends. The CDR3 covers 16 residues. The CDR3 region has the DNA TGCGCCAGCAGCCAAGAGGGGGGACTCCTTGGGGATACGCAGTATTTT. Translated: CASSQEGGLLGDTQYF.

V gene TRBV6-6 combines with J gene TRBJ1-2; D is perhaps TRBD1 (5 bases). Germline V gene sequence: CDR1 MNHNY, CDR2 SVGAGI (reference sequence). V dropped 8 bases and J dropped 6 bases, with 16 bases sitting between them. This CDR3 spans 13 amino acids. CDR3 protein: CASALGRANGYTF. In nucleotides, the CDR3 is TGTGCCAGCGCCTTGGGCAGGGCGAATGGCTACACCTTC.

The chain couples TRBV29-1 to TRBJ1-1; tentative D call: TRBD1 (5 bases). Trimming pared 6 bases from V and 2 bases from J, leaving 13 bases between. CDR1 and CDR2 (germline): SQVTM, ANQGSEA. CDR3 length equals 13 residues. The CDR3 DNA is TGCAGCGTAGGGACGGCGGGAAACACTGAAGCTTTCTTT. Its translation is CSVGTAGNTEAFF.

The gene calls are TRBV25-1 and TRBJ1-1, with D perhaps matching TRBD1 (6 bases). This CDR3 comprises 14 residues. Germline V lookup: CDR1 MGHDK, CDR2 SYGVNS. Trimming left V 5 bases short and J 1 base short, with 11 bases between. The CDR3, as DNA: TGTGCCAGCAGTCCCGGGACACCGAACACTGAAGCTTTCTTT. It codes for CASSPGTPNTEAFF.